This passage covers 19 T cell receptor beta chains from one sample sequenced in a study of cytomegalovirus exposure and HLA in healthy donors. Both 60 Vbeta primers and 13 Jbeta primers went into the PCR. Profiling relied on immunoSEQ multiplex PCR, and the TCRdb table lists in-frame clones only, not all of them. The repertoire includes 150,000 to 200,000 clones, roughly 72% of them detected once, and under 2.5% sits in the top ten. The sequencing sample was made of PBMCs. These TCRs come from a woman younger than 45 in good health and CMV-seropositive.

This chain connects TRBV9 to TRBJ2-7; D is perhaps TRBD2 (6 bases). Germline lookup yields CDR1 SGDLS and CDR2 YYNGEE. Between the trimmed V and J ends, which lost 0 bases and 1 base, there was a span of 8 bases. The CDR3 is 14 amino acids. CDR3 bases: TGTGCCAGCAGCGTAGTTAGCGGTTCCTACGAGCAGTACTTC. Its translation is CASSVVSGSYEQYF.

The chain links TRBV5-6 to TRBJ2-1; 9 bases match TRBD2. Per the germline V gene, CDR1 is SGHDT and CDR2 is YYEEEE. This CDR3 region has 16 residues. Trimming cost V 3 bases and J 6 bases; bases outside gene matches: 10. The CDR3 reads CASSSELAGIVNEQFF. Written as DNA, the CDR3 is TGTGCCAGCAGCTCAGAACTAGCGGGCATAGTCAATGAGCAGTTCTTC.

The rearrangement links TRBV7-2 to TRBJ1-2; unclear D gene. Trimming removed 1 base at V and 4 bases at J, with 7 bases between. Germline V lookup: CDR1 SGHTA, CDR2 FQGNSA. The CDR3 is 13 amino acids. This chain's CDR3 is CASSLGRSYGYTF. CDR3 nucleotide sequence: TGTGCCAGCAGCTTAGGCCGGAGCTATGGCTACACCTTC.

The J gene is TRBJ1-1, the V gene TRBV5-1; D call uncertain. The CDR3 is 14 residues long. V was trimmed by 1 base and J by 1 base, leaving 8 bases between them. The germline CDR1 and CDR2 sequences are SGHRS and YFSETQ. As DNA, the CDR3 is TGCGCCAGCAGCTTGTCAGGATCGAACACTGAAGCTTTCTTT. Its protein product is CASSLSGSNTEAFF.

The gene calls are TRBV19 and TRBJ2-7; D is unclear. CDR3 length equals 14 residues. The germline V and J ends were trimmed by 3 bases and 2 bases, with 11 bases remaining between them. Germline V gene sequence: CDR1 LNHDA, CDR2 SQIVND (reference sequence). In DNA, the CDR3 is TGTGCCAGTAGTATCGTACATAGCACCTACGAGCAGTACTTC. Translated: CASSIVHSTYEQYF.

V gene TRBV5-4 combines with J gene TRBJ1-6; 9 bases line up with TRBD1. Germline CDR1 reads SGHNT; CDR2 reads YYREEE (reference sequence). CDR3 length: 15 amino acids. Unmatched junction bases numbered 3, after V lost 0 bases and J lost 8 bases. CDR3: CASSLGDRADSPLHF. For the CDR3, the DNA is TGTGCCAGCAGCTTGGGGGACAGGGCGGATTCACCCCTCCACTTT.

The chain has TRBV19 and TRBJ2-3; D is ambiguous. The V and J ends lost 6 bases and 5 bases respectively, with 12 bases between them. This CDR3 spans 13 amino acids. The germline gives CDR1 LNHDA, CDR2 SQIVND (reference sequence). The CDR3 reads CASRLFGEDTQYF. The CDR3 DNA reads TGTGCCAGTAGGCTGTTTGGAGAAGATACGCAGTATTTT.

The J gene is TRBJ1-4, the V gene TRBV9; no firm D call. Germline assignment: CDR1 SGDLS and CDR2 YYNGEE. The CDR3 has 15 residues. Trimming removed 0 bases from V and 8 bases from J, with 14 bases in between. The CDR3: CASSVAPAEVEKLFF. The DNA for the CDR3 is TGTGCCAGCAGCGTAGCTCCCGCGGAGGTCGAAAAACTGTTTTTT.

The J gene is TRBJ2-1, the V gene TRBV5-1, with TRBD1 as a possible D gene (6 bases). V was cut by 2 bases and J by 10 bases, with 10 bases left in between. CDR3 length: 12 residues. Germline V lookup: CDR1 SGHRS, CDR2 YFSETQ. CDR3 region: CASSLTDREQFF. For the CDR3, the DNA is TGCGCCAGCAGCTTAACTGACAGGGAGCAGTTCTTC.

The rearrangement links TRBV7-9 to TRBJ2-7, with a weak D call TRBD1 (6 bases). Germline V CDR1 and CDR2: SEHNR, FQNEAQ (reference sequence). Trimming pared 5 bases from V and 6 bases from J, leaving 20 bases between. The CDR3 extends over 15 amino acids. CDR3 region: CASSRWDTHRIEQYF. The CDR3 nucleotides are TGTGCCAGCAGCCGCTGGGACACACATCGAATCGAGCAGTACTTC.

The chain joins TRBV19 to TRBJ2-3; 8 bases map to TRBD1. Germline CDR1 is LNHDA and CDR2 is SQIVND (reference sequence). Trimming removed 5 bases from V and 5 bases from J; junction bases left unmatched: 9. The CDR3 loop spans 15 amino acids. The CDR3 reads CASSLDRVHEDTQYF. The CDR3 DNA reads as TGTGCCAGTAGTTTGGACAGGGTTCACGAAGATACGCAGTATTTT.

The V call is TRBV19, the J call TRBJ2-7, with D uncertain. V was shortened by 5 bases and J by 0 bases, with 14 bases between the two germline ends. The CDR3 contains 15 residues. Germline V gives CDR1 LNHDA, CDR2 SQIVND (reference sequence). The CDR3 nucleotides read TGTGCCAGTAGTTGGGTCCTCGGCGGCTCCTACGAGCAGTACTTC. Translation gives CASSWVLGGSYEQYF.

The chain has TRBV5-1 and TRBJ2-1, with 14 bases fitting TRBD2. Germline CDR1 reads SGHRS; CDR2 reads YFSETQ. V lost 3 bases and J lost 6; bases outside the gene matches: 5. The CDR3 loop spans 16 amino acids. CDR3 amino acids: CASSSPGLAGVNEQFF. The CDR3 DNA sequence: TGCGCCAGCAGCTCACCGGGACTAGCGGGAGTCAATGAGCAGTTCTTC.

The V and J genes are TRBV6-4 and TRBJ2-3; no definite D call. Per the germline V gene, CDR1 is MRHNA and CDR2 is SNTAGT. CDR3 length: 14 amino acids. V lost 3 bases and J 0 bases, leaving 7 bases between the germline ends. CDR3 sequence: CASSESGSTDTQYF. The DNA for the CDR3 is TGTGCCAGCAGTGAGTCCGGGAGCACAGATACGCAGTATTTT.

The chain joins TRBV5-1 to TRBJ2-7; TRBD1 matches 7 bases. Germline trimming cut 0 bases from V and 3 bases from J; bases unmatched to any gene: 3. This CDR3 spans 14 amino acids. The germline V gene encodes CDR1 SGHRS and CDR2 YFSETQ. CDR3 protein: CASSLGQGYYEQYF. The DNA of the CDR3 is TGCGCCAGCAGCTTGGGACAGGGATACTACGAGCAGTACTTC.

This chain's CDR3 is CASSVGGVSNQPQHF. The DNA for the CDR3 is TGTGCCAGCAGCGTTGGGGGGGTTAGCAATCAGCCCCAGCATTTT. The V gene is TRBV9, the J gene TRBJ1-5, with a possible D match to TRBD1 (5 bases). Germline-derived CDR1 and CDR2 are SGDLS and YYNGEE. The CDR3 has 15 amino acids. V was pared by 2 bases and J by 0 bases, with 9 bases between.

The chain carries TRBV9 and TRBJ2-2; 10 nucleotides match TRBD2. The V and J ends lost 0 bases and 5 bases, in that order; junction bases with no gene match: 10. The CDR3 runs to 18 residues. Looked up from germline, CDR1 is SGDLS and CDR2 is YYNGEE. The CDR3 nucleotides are TGTGCCAGCAGCGTAGGGGGAGCGGGAGGGCCGCGGACCGGGGAGCTGTTTTTT. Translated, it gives CASSVGGAGGPRTGELFF.

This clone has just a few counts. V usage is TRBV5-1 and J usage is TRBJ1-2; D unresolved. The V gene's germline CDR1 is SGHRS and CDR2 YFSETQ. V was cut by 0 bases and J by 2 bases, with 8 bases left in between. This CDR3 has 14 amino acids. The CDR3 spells CASSLDSVNYGYTF. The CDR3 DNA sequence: TGCGCCAGCAGCTTGGACAGTGTAAACTATGGCTACACCTTC.

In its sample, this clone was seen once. CDR3 DNA: TGTGCCAGCAGTTTAGGCATCCGCTCCTACAATGAGCAGTTCTTC. Residues: CASSLGIRSYNEQFF. This chain connects TRBV27 to TRBJ2-1, with unresolved D. The length of the CDR3 is 15 residues. The V end was cut by 2 bases, the J end by 0 bases, with 8 bases between. Germline CDR1 MNHEY, CDR2 SMNVEV (reference sequence).